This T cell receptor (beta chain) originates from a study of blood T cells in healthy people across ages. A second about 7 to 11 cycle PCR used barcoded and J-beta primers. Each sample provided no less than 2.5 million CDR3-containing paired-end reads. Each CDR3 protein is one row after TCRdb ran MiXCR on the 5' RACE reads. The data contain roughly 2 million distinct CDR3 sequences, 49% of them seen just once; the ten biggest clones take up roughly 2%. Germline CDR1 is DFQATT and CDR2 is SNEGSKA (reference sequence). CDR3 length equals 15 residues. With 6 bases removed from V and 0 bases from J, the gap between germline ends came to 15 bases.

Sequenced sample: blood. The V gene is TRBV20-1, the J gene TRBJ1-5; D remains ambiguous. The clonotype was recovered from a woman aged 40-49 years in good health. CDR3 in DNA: TGCAGTGCACGGCCCGACCTTTTTAGCAATCAGCCCCAGCATTTT. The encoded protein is CSARPDLFSNQPQHF.